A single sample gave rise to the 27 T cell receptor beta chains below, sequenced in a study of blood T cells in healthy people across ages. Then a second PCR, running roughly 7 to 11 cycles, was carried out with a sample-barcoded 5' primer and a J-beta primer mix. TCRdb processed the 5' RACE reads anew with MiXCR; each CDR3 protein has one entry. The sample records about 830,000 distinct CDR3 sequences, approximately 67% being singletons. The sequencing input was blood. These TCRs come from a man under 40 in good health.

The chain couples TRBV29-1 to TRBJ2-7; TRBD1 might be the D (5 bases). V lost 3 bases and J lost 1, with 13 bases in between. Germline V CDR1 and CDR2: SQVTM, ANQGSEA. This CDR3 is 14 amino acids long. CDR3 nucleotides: TGCAGCGTTGATGGGGTCGCAGGGTCCTACGAGCAGTACTTC. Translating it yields CSVDGVAGSYEQYF.

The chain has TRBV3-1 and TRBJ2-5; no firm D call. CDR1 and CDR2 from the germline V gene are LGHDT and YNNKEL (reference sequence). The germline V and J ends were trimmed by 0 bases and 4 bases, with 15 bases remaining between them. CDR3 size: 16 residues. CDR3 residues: CASSQDAPGLGETQYF. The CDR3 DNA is TGTGCCAGCAGCCAAGATGCCCCCGGCCTAGGAGAGACCCAGTACTTC.

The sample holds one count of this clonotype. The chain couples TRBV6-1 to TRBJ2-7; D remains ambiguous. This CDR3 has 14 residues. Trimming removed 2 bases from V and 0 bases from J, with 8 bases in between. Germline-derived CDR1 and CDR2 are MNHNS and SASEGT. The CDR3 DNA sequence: TGTGCCAGCAGTGAATGGGGTACCTCCTACGAGCAGTACTTC. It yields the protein CASSEWGTSYEQYF.

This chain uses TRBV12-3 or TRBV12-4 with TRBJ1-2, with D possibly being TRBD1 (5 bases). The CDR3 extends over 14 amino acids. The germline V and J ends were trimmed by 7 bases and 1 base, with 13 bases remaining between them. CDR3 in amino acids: CASTGLGVNYGYTF. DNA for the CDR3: TGTGCCAGCACGGGGCTGGGGGTTAACTATGGCTACACCTTC.

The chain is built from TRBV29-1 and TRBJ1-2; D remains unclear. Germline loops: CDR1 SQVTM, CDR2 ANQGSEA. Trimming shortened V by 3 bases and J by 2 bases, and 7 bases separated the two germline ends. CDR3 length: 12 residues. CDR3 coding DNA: TGCAGCGTTGAGGACGGCAACTATGGCTACACCTTC. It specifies CSVEDGNYGYTF. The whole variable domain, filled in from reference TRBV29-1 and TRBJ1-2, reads SAVISQKPSRDICQRGTSLTIQCQVDSQVTMMFWYRQQPGQSLTLIATANQGSEATYESGFVIDKFPISRPNLTFSTLTVSNMSPEDSSIYLCSVEDGNYGYTFGSGTRLTVV.

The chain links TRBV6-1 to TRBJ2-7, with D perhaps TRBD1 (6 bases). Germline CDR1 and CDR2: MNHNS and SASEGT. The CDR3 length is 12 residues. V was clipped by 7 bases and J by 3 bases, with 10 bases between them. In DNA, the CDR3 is TGTGCCAGCAAAGAGGGGGACTACGAGCAGTACTTC. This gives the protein CASKEGDYEQYF.

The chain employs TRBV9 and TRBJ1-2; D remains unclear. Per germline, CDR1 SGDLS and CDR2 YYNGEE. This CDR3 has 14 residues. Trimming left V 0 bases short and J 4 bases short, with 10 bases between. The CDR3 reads CASSVGTAAYGYTF. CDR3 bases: TGTGCCAGCAGCGTAGGAACAGCAGCCTATGGCTACACCTTC.

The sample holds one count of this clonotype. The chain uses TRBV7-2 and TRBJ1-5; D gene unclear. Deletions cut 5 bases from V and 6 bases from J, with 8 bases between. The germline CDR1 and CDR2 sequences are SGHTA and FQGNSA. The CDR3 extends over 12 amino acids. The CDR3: CASSNVPQPQHF. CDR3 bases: TGTGCCAGCAGCAACGTCCCTCAGCCCCAGCATTTT.

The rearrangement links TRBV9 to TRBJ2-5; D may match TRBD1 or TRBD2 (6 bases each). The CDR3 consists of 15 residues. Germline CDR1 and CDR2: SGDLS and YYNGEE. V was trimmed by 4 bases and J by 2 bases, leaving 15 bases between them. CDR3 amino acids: CASSSWGAVQETQYF. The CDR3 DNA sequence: TGTGCCAGCAGCTCGTGGGGGGCCGTACAAGAGACCCAGTACTTC.

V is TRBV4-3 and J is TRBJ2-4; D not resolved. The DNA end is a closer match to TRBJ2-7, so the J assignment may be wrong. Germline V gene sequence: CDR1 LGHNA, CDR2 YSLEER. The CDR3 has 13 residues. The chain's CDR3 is CASSHRPTYEQYF. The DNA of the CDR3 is TGCGCCAGCAGCCACAGGCCTACCTACGAGCAGTACTTC.

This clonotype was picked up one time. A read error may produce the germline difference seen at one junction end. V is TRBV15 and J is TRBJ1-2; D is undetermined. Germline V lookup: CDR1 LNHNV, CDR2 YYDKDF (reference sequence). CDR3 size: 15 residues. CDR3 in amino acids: CAASRDYGDGYGYTF. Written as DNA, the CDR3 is TGTGCCGCCAGCAGAGATTACGGGGATGGCTATGGCTACACCTTC.

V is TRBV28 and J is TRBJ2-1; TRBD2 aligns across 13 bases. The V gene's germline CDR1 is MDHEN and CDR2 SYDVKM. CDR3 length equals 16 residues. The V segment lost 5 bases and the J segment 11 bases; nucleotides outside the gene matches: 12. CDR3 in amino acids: CASSLGTSGVPEKQFF. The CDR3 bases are TGTGCCAGCAGTCTAGGGACTAGCGGGGTCCCAGAGAAGCAGTTCTTC.

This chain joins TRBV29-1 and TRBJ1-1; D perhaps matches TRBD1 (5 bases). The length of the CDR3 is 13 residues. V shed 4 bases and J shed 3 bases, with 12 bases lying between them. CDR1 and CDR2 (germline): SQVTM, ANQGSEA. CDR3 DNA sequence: TGCAGCGTTGTGGGAGGCAGGGACACTGAAGCTTTCTTT. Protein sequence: CSVVGGRDTEAFF.

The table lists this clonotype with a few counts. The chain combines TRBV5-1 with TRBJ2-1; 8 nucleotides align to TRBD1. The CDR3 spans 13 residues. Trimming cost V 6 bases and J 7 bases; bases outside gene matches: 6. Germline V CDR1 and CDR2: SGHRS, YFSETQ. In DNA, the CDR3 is TGCGCCAGCAATATTCAGGGGGCAAATGAGCAGTTCTTC. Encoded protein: CASNIQGANEQFF.

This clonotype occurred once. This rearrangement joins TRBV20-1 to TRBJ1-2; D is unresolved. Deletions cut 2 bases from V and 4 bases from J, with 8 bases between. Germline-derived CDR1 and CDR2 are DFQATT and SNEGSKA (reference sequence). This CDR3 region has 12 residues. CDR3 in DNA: TGCAGTGCTAGATTACCTAGCTATGGCTACACCTTC. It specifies CSARLPSYGYTF.

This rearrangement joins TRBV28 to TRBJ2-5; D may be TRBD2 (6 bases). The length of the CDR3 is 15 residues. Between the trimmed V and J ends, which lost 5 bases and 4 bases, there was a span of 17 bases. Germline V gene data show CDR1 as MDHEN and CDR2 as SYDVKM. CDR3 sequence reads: CASSRNLVEGETQYF. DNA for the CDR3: TGTGCCAGCAGTCGTAATCTGGTGGAGGGAGAGACCCAGTACTTC.

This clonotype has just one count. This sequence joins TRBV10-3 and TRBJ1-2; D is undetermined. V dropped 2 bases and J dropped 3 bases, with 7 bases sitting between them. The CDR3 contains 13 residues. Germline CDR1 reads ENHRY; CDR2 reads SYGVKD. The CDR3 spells CAISEADYYGYTF. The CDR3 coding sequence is TGTGCCATCAGTGAGGCAGACTACTATGGCTACACCTTC.

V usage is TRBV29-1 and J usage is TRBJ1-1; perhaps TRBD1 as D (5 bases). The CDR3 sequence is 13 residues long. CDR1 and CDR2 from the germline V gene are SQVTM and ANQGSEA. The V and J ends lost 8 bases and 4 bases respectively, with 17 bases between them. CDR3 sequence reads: CSLNGVRGTEAFF. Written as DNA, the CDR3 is TGCAGCCTGAATGGAGTAAGGGGCACTGAAGCTTTCTTT.

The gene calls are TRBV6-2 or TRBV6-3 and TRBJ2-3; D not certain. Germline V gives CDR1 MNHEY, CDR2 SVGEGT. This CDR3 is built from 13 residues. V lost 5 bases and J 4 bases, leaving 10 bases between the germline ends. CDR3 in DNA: TGTGCCAGCAGTGCCCGACTCGCAGATACGCAGTATTTT. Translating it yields CASSARLADTQYF.

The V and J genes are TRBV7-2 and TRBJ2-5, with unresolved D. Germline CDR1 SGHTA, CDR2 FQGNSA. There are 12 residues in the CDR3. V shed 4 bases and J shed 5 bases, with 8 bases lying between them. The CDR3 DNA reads TGTGCCAGCAGCTATCCCGGGGAGACCCAGTACTTC. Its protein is CASSYPGETQYF.

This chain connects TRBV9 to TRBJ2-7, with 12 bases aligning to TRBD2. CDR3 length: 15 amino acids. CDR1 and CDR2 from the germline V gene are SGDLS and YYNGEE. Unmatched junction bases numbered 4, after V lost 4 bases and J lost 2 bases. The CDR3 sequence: CASSPASGGAYEQYF. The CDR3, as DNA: TGTGCCAGCAGCCCCGCTAGCGGGGGGGCCTACGAGCAGTACTTC. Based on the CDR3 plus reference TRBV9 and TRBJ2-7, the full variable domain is DSGVTQTPKHLITATGQRVTLRCSPRSGDLSVYWYQQSLDQGLQFLIQYYNGEERAKGNILERFSAQQFPDLHSELNLSSLELGDSALYFCASSPASGGAYEQYFGPGTRLTVT.

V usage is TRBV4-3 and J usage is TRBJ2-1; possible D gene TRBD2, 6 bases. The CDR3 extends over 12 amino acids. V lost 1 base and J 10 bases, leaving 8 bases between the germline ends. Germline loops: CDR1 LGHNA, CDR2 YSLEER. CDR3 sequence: CASSQVGGEQFF. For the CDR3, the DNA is TGCGCCAGCAGCCAAGTTGGGGGGGAGCAGTTCTTC.

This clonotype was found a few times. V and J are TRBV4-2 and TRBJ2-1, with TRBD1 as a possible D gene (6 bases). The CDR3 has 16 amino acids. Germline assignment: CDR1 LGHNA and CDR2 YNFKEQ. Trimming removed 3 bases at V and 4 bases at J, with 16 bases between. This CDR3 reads CASSQGAPGSYNEQFF. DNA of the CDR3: TGTGCCAGCAGCCAGGGGGCCCCGGGGTCATACAATGAGCAGTTCTTC.

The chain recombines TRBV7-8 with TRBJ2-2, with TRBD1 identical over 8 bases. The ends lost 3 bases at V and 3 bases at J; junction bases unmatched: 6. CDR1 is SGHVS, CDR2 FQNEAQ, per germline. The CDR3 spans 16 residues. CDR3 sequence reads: CASSLATTGDTGELFF. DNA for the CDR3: TGTGCCAGCAGCTTGGCCACGACAGGGGACACCGGGGAGCTGTTTTTT.

The CDR3 sequence: CASSQGREPPYEQYF. In DNA, the CDR3 is TGTGCCAGCAGCCAAGGCAGGGAACCTCCCTACGAGCAGTACTTC. The chain couples TRBV4-2 to TRBJ2-5, with D possibly being TRBD1 (5 bases). The last part of the DNA fits TRBJ2-7 better; the J call may be wrong. Germline loops: CDR1 LGHNA, CDR2 YNFKEQ. The CDR3 consists of 15 residues.

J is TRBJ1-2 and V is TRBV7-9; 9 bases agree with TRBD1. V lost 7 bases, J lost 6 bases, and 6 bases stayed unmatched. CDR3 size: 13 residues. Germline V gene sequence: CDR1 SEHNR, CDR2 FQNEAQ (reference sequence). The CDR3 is CASTQTGGDGYTF. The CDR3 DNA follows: TGTGCCAGCACCCAGACAGGGGGAGATGGCTACACCTTC.

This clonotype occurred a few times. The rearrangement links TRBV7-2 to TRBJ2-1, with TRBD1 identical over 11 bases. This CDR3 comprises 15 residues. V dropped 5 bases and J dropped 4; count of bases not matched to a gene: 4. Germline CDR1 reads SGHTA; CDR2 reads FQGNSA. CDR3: CASSPDRGQYNEQFF. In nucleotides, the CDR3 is TGTGCCAGCAGCCCGGACAGGGGGCAATACAATGAGCAGTTCTTC.